The 27 T cell receptor beta chains below come from one sample, sequenced in a study of control samples from healthy donors and cancer patients. The assay was immunoSEQ multiplex PCR, and TCRdb's table has in-frame clones only and misses some. Among about 98,000 clones listed, 82% were seen once. Sequencing was carried out using blood. The receptor source for this set is a man aged 55 to 70 in good health.

The chain combines TRBV2 with TRBJ1-1, with a weak D call TRBD1 (5 bases). The germline V gene has CDR1 SNHLY and CDR2 FYNNEI. This CDR3 has 14 amino acids. V shed 6 bases and J shed 1 base, with 12 bases lying between them. Here the CDR3 DNA reads TGTGCCAGCAGGGGGGACTCGGGGAACACTGAAGCTTTCTTT. As protein: CASRGDSGNTEAFF.

This clone was seen a single time. The V gene is TRBV24-1, the J gene TRBJ2-1; 7 bases are shared with TRBD1. This CDR3 is 16 amino acids long. The V and J ends lost 4 bases and 1 base, in that order; junction bases with no gene match: 6. CDR1 is KGHDR, CDR2 SFDVKD, per germline. DNA of the CDR3: TGTGCCACCAGTGACCGAAGACAGGGTTCCTACAATGAGCAGTTCTTC. This encodes CATSDRRQGSYNEQFF.

The chain couples TRBV18 to TRBJ1-1; 10 nucleotides line up with TRBD1. Germline lookup yields CDR1 KGHSH and CDR2 LQKENI. The CDR3 loop spans 14 amino acids. V lost 2 bases to trimming and J lost 7 bases; unmatched junction nucleotides: 4. This CDR3 reads CASSPTTGGVEAFF. As DNA, the CDR3 is TGTGCCAGCTCACCAACGACAGGGGGCGTTGAAGCTTTCTTT.

The gene calls are TRBV7-8 and TRBJ2-7, with 10 nucleotides matching TRBD2. V was clipped by 3 bases and J by 0 bases; unmatched bases: 8. Germline V gene sequence: CDR1 SGHVS, CDR2 FQNEAQ. This CDR3 is 17 amino acids long. CDR3 protein: CASSFGLAETSSYEQYF. CDR3 nucleotides: TGTGCCAGCAGCTTCGGACTAGCGGAGACGAGCTCCTACGAGCAGTACTTC.

In its sample, this clone was seen once. The rearrangement links TRBV7-8 to TRBJ2-2; TRBD2 matches at 7 bases. Losses at the gene ends were 5 bases for V and 3 bases for J; bases not matched to a gene: 12. The CDR3 has 17 amino acids. Germline CDR1 SGHVS, CDR2 FQNEAQ. The CDR3 is CASSRRLALAYTGELFF. CDR3 in DNA: TGTGCCAGCAGCCGGAGACTAGCACTGGCTTACACCGGGGAGCTGTTTTTT.

This chain joins TRBV5-5 and TRBJ2-1; D is unresolved. The germline V and J ends were trimmed by 2 bases and 2 bases, with 5 bases remaining between them. This CDR3 spans 13 amino acids. Germline lookup yields CDR1 SGHKS and CDR2 YYEKEE (reference sequence). In nucleotides, the CDR3 is TGTGCCAGCAGCTTCGAGGCCTACAATGAGCAGTTCTTC. Protein sequence: CASSFEAYNEQFF.

The genes are TRBV19 and TRBJ1-1; no reliable D call. The CDR3 runs to 15 residues. In germline, CDR1 is LNHDA, CDR2 SQIVND (reference sequence). V was cut by 5 bases and J by 4 bases, with 17 bases left in between. Here the CDR3 reads CASSFPGLASTEAFF. The CDR3 coding sequence is TGTGCCAGTAGTTTCCCGGGTCTAGCGAGCACTGAAGCTTTCTTT. The variable domain in full, completed from reference TRBV19 and TRBJ1-1, reads DGGITQSPKYLFRKEGQNVTLSCEQNLNHDAMYWYRQDPGQGLRLIYYSQIVNDFQKGDIAEGYSVSREKKESFPLTVTSAQKNPTAFYLCASSFPGLASTEAFFGQGTRLTVV.

This clone appeared once. J is TRBJ2-7 and V is TRBV23-1; 9 bases fit TRBD1. TRBV23-1 is reported as an ORF; its role is uncertain. This CDR3 contains 16 residues. V dropped 0 bases and J dropped 2; count of bases not matched to a gene: 5. CDR3 amino acids: CASSQSRGQGTYEQYF. DNA of the CDR3: TGCGCCAGCAGTCAATCAAGGGGACAGGGAACCTACGAGCAGTACTTC.

The chain links TRBV9 to TRBJ1-1; D is unclear. From germline, CDR1 is SGDLS and CDR2 YYNGEE. There are 14 residues in the CDR3. Trimming removed 1 base from V and 0 bases from J, with 7 bases in between. DNA for the CDR3: TGTGCCAGCAGCGTAAGTGGGATGAACACTGAAGCTTTCTTT. Protein product: CASSVSGMNTEAFF.

This clone was seen only once. J is TRBJ2-1 and V is TRBV13; 7 bases line up with TRBD2. The germline CDR1 and CDR2 sequences are PRHDT and FYEKMQ (reference sequence). The CDR3 consists of 15 residues. The V gene end was trimmed by 6 bases and the J gene end by 9 bases; junction bases not matched to a gene: 14. The CDR3 DNA follows: TGTGCCAGCAGTCTCCCTGGGAGCGGGACTCGTGAGCAGTTCTTC. Protein sequence: CASSLPGSGTREQFF.

The rearrangement links TRBV13 to TRBJ2-3; 8 bases are a match to TRBD1. V lost 2 bases to trimming and J lost 0 bases; unmatched junction nucleotides: 1. The CDR3 contains 15 residues. CDR1 PRHDT and CDR2 FYEKMQ come from the germline V gene (reference sequence). For the CDR3, the DNA is TGTGCCAGCAGCTTAAGGACAGGGAGCACAGATACGCAGTATTTT. Amino acid sequence: CASSLRTGSTDTQYF.

The chain joins TRBV29-1 to TRBJ1-1, with D possibly TRBD1 on 5 matching bases. CDR3 size: 13 residues. The V end lost 7 bases, the J end lost 2 bases, and 14 bases lay between the germline ends. The germline V gene encodes CDR1 SQVTM and CDR2 ANQGSEA. CDR3 DNA: TGCAGCGCCGCACGGGACGGAAACACTGAAGCTTTCTTT. It codes for CSAARDGNTEAFF.

This clone came up once. J is TRBJ2-3 and V is TRBV28, with 11 bases matching TRBD2. Germline-derived CDR1 and CDR2 are MDHEN and SYDVKM. V shed 8 bases, J shed 11 bases, and the junction held 6 bases outside the gene matches. The CDR3 covers 12 residues. In DNA, the CDR3 is TGTGCCAGCTCCGGGACTAGCGGCTGGCAGTATTTT. Translation gives CASSGTSGWQYF. Full variable domain (missing parts from reference TRBV28 and TRBJ2-3): DVKVTQSSRYLVKRTGEKVFLECVQDMDHENMFWYRQDPGLGLRLIYFSYDVKMKEKGDIPEGYSVSREKKERFSLILESASTNQTSMYLCASSGTSGWQYFGPGTRLTVL.

V and J are TRBV11-1 and TRBJ2-7; 9 nucleotides line up with TRBD1. CDR1 SGHAT and CDR2 FQDESV come from the germline V gene (reference sequence). Losses at the gene ends were 5 bases for V and 6 bases for J; bases not matched to a gene: 11. CDR3 length: 15 residues. The CDR3 DNA follows: TGTGCCAGCAGCAGGACGGGACAGGGATCTTCCGAGCAGTACTTC. It specifies CASSRTGQGSSEQYF.

V gene TRBV19 combines with J gene TRBJ2-5, with 7 bases aligning to TRBD2. The J segment lost 1 base and the V segment lost 10 bases, leaving 12 bases of the junction unmatched. Germline loops: CDR1 LNHDA, CDR2 SQIVND (reference sequence). The length of the CDR3 is 15 residues. The CDR3 loop reads CATSGSGLTQETQYF. The CDR3 DNA reads as TGTGCCACCTCGGGTAGCGGGTTGACCCAAGAGACCCAGTACTTC.

This sequence joins TRBV2 and TRBJ1-1; unclear D gene. The CDR3 has 11 residues. Germline CDR1 and CDR2: SNHLY and FYNNEI. Trimming cost V 6 bases and J 8 bases, with 10 bases left between them. Here the CDR3 reads CASSNTREAFF. The CDR3 DNA sequence: TGTGCCAGCAGCAATACCCGGGAAGCTTTCTTT.

Turning to this clone: The conserved final phenylalanine or tryptophan is absent from the CDR3, which likely points to a read error. No DNA is shown, since the ends of the CDR3 on it are uncertain; the CDR3 is the one TCRdb lists. J is TRBJ1-1 and V is TRBV2. The germline gives CDR1 SNHLY, CDR2 FYNNEI. Inclusive of both ends, the CDR3 amounts to 12 amino acids. The CDR3 spells CASSPDLGGTRL.

In its sample, this clone was seen once. The rearrangement links TRBV9 to TRBJ2-1; 7 bases line up with TRBD1. CDR1 SGDLS and CDR2 YYNGEE come from the germline V gene. Trimming took 2 bases from V and 0 from J; bases not matched to a gene: 8. CDR3 length equals 17 residues. Written as DNA, the CDR3 is TGTGCCAGCAGCGTTAGCACAGGGGAAAGCTCCTACAATGAGCAGTTCTTC. Translated: CASSVSTGESSYNEQFF. The whole variable domain, filled in from reference TRBV9 and TRBJ2-1, reads DSGVTQTPKHLITATGQRVTLRCSPRSGDLSVYWYQQSLDQGLQFLIQYYNGEERAKGNILERFSAQQFPDLHSELNLSSLELGDSALYFCASSVSTGESSYNEQFFGPGTRLTVL.

This chain joins TRBV3-1 (or the pseudogene TRBV3-2) and TRBJ2-7; 7 bases line up with TRBD2. V trimming: 2 bases; J trimming: 4 bases; junction bases outside the gene matches: 5. Germline V gene data show CDR1 as LGHDT and CDR2 as YNNKEL (reference sequence). This CDR3 contains 14 residues. The CDR3 coding sequence is TGTGCCAGCAGCCAACTACGGGGGGTATACGAGCAGTACTTC. Protein product: CASSQLRGVYEQYF.

The chain combines TRBV13 with TRBJ1-1; D may be TRBD1 (5 bases). Per germline, CDR1 PRHDT and CDR2 FYEKMQ (reference sequence). The V end was cut by 1 base, the J end by 6 bases, with 12 bases between. This CDR3 comprises 14 residues. CDR3 in amino acids: CASSLVQGGSEAFF. In nucleotides, the CDR3 is TGTGCCAGCAGCTTAGTTCAGGGAGGCTCTGAAGCTTTCTTT.

Of note for this clone: At one boundary the junction diverges from the germline segment, which might be a read error. The genes are TRBV2 and TRBJ1-1; tentatively, D is TRBD1 (5 bases). The CDR3 is 14 residues long. Per germline, CDR1 SNHLY and CDR2 FYNNEI. CDR3 amino acids: CVSSEGGGVTEAFF. The DNA of the CDR3 is TGTGTCAGCAGCGAAGGTGGAGGGGTCACTGAAGCTTTCTTT.

There are a few counts of this clone. The J gene is TRBJ1-2, the V gene TRBV5-4; the match to TRBD1 covers 7 bases. The CDR3 has 15 amino acids. Germline V gene sequence: CDR1 SGHNT, CDR2 YYREEE (reference sequence). With V trimmed by 0 bases and J by 4 bases, 6 bases remained unmatched. The CDR3 is CASSLATGTTYGYTF. The CDR3 DNA sequence: TGTGCCAGCAGCTTGGCGACAGGGACGACCTATGGCTACACCTTC.

This clone was counted a single time. The V and J genes are TRBV29-1 and TRBJ2-5; 12 nucleotides match TRBD2. The germline gives CDR1 SQVTM, CDR2 ANQGSEA. This CDR3 comprises 13 residues. V shed 6 bases, J shed 5 bases, and the junction held 4 bases outside the gene matches. The CDR3 DNA follows: TGCAGCGTCGAAACTAGCGGGAGGGAGACCCAGTACTTC. Amino acid sequence: CSVETSGRETQYF.

This clone was seen only once. The CDR3 DNA reads TGTGCCAGCAGTGAAGACAGGGGGCCTTTCTACGAGCAGTACTTC. Protein product: CASSEDRGPFYEQYF. The rearrangement uses TRBV25-1 and TRBJ2-7; 10 nucleotides align to TRBD1. Germline CDR1 reads MGHDK; CDR2 reads SYGVNS. The CDR3 runs to 15 residues. The V segment lost 2 bases and the J segment 3 bases; nucleotides outside the gene matches: 4.

This chain joins TRBV4-1 and TRBJ2-7, with D perhaps matching TRBD1 or TRBD2 (5 bases each). CDR1 and CDR2 from the germline V gene are MGHRA and YSYEKL. V lost 4 bases and J 2 bases, leaving 15 bases between the germline ends. The CDR3 extends over 15 amino acids. The DNA of the CDR3 is TGCGCCAGCAGCCCATATCGGGACGGAACCTACGAGCAGTACTTC. Translated, it gives CASSPYRDGTYEQYF.

The genes are TRBV3-1 (or the pseudogene TRBV3-2) and TRBJ2-7; no definite D call. CDR3 size: 14 residues. V lost 3 bases, J lost 5 bases, and 14 bases lay in between. Germline assignment: CDR1 LGHDT and CDR2 YNNKEL (reference sequence). CDR3: CASSHAIVWDEQYF. The CDR3 DNA reads TGTGCCAGCAGCCACGCCATCGTGTGGGACGAGCAGTACTTC.

This CDR3 reads CASSPDRDYGYTF. CDR3 nucleotide sequence: TGCGCCAGCAGCCCCGACAGGGACTATGGCTACACCTTC. The V and J genes are TRBV5-1 and TRBJ1-2; 7 bases fit TRBD1. The germline V gene has CDR1 SGHRS and CDR2 YFSETQ. The CDR3 has 13 residues. With 4 bases clipped from V and 3 bases from J, the junction kept 3 bases outside the gene matches.